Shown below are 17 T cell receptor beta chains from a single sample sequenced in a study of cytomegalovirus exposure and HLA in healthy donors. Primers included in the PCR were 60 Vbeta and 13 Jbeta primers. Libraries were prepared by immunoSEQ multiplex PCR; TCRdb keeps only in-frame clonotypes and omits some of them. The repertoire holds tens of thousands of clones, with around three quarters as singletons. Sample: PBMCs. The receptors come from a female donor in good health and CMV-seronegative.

CDR3 amino acids: CASSLGQGVKETQYF. The CDR3 DNA is TGTGCCAGCAGCTTAGGACAGGGGGTAAAAGAGACCCAGTACTTC. This chain connects TRBV6-1 to TRBJ2-5; 10 bases are a match to TRBD1. V dropped 6 bases and J dropped 3; count of bases not matched to a gene: 7. CDR1 and CDR2 from the germline V gene are MNHNS and SASEGT. The CDR3 contains 15 residues.

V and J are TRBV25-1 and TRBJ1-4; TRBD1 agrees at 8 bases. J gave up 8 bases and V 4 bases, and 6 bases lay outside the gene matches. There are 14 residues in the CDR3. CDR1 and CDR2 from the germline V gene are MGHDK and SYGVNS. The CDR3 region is CASSVFRGREKLFF. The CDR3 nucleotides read TGTGCCAGCAGTGTCTTCAGGGGGCGAGAAAAACTGTTTTTT.

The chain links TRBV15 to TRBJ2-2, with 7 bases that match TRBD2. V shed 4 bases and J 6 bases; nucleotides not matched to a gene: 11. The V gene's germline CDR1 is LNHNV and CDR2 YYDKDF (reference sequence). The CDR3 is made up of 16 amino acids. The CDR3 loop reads CATSNPSGELAGELFF. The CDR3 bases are TGTGCCACCAGCAACCCGAGCGGGGAACTTGCCGGGGAGCTGTTTTTT.

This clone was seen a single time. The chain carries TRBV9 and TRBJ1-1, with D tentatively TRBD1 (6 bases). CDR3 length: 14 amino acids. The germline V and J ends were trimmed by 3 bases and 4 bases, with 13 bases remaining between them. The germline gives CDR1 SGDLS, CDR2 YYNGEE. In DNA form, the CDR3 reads TGTGCCAGCAGCGCCCAACAGGGAGCCACTGAAGCTTTCTTT. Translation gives CASSAQQGATEAFF.

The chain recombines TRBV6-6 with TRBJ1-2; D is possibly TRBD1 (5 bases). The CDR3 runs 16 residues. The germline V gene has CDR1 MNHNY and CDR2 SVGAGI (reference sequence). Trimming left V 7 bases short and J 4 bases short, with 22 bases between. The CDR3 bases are TGTGCCAGCATTCCGACGGTCAGGGTCGACGGCTATGGCTACACCTTC. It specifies CASIPTVRVDGYGYTF.

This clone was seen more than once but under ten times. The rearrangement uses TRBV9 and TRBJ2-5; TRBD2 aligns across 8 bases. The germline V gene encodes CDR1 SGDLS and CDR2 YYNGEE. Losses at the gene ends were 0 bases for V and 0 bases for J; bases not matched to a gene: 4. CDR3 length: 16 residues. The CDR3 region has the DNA TGTGCCAGCAGCGTAGGAGGGGGACTAGACCAAGAGACCCAGTACTTC. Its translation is CASSVGGGLDQETQYF.

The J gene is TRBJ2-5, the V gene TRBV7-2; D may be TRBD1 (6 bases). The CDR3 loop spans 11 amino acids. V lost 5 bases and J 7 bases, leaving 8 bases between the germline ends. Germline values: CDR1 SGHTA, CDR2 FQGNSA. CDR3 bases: TGTGCCAGCAGCCAAGGGGGGACCCAGTACTTC. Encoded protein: CASSQGGTQYF.

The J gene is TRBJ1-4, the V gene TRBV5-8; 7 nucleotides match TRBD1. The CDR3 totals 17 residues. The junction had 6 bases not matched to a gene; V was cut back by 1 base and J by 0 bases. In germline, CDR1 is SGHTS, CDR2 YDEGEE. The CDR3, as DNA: TGTGCCAGCAGCTTGAGACAGGGCCGAGCAACTAATGAAAAACTGTTTTTT. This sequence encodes CASSLRQGRATNEKLFF.

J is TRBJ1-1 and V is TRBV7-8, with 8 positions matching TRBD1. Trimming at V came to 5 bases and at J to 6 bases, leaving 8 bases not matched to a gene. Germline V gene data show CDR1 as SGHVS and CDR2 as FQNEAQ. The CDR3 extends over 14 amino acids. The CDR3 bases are TGTGCCAGCAGCCCGGCGGACAGGGTAGCTGAAGCTTTCTTT. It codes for CASSPADRVAEAFF.

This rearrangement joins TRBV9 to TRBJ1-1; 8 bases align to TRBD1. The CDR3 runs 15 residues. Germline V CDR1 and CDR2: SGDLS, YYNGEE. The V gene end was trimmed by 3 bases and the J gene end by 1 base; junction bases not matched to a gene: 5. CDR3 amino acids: CASSGPTGENTEAFF. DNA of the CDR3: TGTGCCAGCAGCGGACCGACAGGGGAGAACACTGAAGCTTTCTTT.

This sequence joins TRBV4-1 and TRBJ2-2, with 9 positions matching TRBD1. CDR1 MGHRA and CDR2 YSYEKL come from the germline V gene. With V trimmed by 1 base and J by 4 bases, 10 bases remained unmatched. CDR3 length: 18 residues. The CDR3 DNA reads TGCGCCAGCAGCCAAGTCCCACAGGGGGCCAAAGGCACCGGGGAGCTGTTTTTT. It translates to CASSQVPQGAKGTGELFF.

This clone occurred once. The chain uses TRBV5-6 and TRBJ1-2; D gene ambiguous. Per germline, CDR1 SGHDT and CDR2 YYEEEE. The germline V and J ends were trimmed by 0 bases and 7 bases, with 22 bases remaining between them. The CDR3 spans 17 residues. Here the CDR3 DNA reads TGTGCCAGCAGCTTGGTGGGCAGGTCGACTACTGCGTCTGGCTACACCTTC. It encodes CASSLVGRSTTASGYTF.

CDR3 sequence (DNA): TGTGCCAGCGGACCACAGGGATTGGGCACCGGGGAGCTGTTTTTT. Encoded protein: CASGPQGLGTGELFF. This chain connects TRBV6-1 to TRBJ2-2, with D possibly being TRBD1 (6 bases). Germline CDR1 MNHNS, CDR2 SASEGT. The CDR3 spans 15 residues. V was shortened by 8 bases and J by 4 bases, with 17 bases between the two germline ends.

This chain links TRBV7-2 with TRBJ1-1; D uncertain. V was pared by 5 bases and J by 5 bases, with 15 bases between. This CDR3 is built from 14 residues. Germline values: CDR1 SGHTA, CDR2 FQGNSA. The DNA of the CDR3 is TGTGCCAGCAGCCCACGACCCGGGAGGACTGAAGCTTTCTTT. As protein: CASSPRPGRTEAFF.

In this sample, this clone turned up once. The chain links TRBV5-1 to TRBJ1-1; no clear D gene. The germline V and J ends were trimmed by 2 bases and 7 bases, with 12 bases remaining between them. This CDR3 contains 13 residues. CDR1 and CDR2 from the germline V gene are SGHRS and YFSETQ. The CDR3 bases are TGCGCCAGCAGCTTAGTCCTTGGAGGTGAAGCTTTCTTT. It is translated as CASSLVLGGEAFF.

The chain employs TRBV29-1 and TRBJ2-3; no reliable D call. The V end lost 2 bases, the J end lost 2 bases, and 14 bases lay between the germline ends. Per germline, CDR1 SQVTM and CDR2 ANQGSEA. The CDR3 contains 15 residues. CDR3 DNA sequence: TGCAGCGTTGAACTCGCGCCAGGAAACACAGATACGCAGTATTTT. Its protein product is CSVELAPGNTDTQYF.

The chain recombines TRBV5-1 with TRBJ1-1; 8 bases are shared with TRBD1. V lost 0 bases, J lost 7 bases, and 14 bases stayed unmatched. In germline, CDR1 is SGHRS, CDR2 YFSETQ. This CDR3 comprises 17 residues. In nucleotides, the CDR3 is TGCGCCAGCAGCTTGGACACAAGACAGGGGAAAGGACGTGAAGCTTTCTTT. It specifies CASSLDTRQGKGREAFF.